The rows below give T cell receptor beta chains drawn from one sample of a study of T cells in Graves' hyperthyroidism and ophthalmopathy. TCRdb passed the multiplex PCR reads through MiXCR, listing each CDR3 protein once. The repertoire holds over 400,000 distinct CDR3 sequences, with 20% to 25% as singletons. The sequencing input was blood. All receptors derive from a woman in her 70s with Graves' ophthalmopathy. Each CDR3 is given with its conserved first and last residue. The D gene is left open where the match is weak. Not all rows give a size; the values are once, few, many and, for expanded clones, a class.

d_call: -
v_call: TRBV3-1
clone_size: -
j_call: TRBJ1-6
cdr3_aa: CASRDIYNSPLHF
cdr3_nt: TGTGCCAGCAGGGACATCTATAATTCACCCCTCCACTTT

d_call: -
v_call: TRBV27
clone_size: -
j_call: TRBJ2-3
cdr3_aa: CASCGRPPTDTQYF
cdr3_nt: TGTGCCAGCTGTGGGCGGCCACCCACAGATACGCAGTATTTT

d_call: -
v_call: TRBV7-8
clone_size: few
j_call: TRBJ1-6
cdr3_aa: CASSLVDGSLTNSPLHF
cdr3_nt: TGTGCCAGCAGCTTAGTCGACGGGAGCTTAACTAATTCACCCCTCCACTTT

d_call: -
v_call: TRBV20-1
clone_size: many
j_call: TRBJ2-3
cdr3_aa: CSARDPWDTQYF
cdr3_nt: TGCAGTGCTAGAGATCCCTGGGATACGCAGTATTTT

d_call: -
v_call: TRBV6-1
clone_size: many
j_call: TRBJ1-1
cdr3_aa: CASTAAGTTRLRTEAFF
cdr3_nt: TGTGCCAGCACCGCTGCCGGGACAACCAGACTGAGGACTGAAGCTTTCTTT

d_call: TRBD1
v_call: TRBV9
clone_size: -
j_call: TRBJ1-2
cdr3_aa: CASSLGQANYGYTF
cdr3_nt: TGTGCCAGCAGCCTGGGACAGGCCAACTATGGCTACACCTTC

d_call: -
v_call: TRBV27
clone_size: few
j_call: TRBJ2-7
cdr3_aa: CASSSGSMPTYEQYF
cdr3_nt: TGTGCCAGCAGTTCCGGATCTATGCCCACCTACGAGCAGTACTTC

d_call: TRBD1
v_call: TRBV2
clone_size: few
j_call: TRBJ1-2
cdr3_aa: CASQQGGYGYTF
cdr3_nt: TGTGCCTCCCAGCAGGGGGGGTATGGCTACACCTTC

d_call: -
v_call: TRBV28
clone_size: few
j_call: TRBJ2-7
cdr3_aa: CASSLLGDYEQYF
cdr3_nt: TGTGCCAGCAGTTTATTGGGCGATTACGAGCAGTACTTC

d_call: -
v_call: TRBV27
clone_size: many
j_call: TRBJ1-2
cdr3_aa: CASSLGPFLTGPNYGYTF
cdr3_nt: TGTGCCAGCAGTTTAGGTCCTTTCTTGACAGGACCTAACTATGGCTACACCTTC

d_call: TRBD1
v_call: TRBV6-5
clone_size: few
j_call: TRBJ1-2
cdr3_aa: CASSYLSGQGALTNGYTF
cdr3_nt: TGTGCCAGCAGTTACCTCTCCGGACAGGGGGCTTTGACGAATGGCTACACCTTC

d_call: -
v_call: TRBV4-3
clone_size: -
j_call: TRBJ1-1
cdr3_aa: CASSQDVDGGATEAFF
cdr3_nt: TGCGCCAGCAGCCAAGATGTCGACGGGGGAGCCACTGAAGCTTTCTTT

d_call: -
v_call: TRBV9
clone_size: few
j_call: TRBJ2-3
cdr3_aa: CASSVEGVIRADTQYF
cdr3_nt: TGTGCCAGCAGCGTAGAGGGGGTAATCCGGGCAGATACGCAGTATTTT

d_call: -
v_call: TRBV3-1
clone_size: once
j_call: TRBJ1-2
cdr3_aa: CASSQDFSYGCTF
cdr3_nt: TGTGCCAGCAGCCAAGACTTTAGCTATGGCTGCACCTTC

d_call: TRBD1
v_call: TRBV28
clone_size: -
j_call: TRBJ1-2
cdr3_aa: CASSLFATGGVYGYTF
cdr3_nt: TGTGCCAGCAGTTTATTCGCGACAGGGGGCGTCTATGGCTACACCTTC

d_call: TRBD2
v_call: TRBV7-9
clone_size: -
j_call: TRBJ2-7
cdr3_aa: CASSTNFLAGDPSYEQYF
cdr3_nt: TGTGCCAGCAGCACAAACTTCCTAGCGGGAGACCCATCCTACGAGCAGTACTTC

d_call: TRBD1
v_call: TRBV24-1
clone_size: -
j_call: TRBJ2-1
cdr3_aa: CATSATTGAKYNERFF
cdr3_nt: TGTGCCACCAGTGCTACGACAGGGGCAAAATACAATGAGCGGTTCTTC

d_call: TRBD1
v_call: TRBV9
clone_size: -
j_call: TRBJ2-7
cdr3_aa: CASSTGQGHLKDEQYF
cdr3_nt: TGTGCCAGCAGCACGGGACAGGGGCACCTCAAGGACGAGCAGTACTTC

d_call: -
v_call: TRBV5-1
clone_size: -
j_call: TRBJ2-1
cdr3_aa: CASSKPYNEQFF
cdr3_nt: TGCGCCAGCAGCAAGCCCTACAATGAGCAGTTCTTC

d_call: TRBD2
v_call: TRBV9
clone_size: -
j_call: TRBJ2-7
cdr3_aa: CASSSSPTSGRDHEQYF
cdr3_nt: TGTGCCAGCAGCTCGTCTCCAACTAGCGGGAGGGACCACGAGCAGTACTTC

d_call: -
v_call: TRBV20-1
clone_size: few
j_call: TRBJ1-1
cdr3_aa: CSANKGSGNTEAFF
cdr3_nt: TGCAGTGCTAATAAGGGGTCGGGGAACACTGAAGCTTTCTTT

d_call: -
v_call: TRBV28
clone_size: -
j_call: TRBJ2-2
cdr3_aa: CASTGAMNTGEPFF
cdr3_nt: TGTGCCAGCACAGGGGCCATGAACACCGGGGAGCCGTTTTTT

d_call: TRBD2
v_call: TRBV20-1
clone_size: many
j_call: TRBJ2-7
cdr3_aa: CSASGATSGGPEQYF
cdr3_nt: TGCAGTGCTAGCGGTGCGACTAGCGGGGGTCCCGAGCAGTACTTC

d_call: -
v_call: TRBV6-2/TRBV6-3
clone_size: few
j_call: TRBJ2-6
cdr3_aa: CASSPSGVSSGANVLTF
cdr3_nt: TGTGCCAGCAGCCCCTCTGGCGTCAGCTCTGGGGCCAACGTCCTGACTTTC

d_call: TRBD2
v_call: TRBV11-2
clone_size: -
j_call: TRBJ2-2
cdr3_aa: CASRSLAGVSGELFF
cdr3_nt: TGTGCCAGCAGATCACTAGCGGGAGTGAGCGGGGAGCTGTTTTTT

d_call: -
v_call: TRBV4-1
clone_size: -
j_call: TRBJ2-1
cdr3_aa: CASRGSGNSYNEQFF
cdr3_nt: TGCGCCAGCAGGGGGTCGGGAAACTCCTACAATGAGCAGTTCTTC

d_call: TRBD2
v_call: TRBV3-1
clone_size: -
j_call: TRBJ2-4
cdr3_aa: CASSPGLAGVGNIQYF
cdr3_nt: TGTGCCAGCAGCCCCGGACTAGCGGGAGTTGGAAACATTCAGTACTTC

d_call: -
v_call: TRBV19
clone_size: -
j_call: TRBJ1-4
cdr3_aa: CAGSIGKTEKLFF
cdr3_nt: TGTGCCGGTAGTATTGGCAAAACCGAAAAACTGTTTTTT

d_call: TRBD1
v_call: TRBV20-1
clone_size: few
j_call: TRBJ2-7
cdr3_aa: CSARMDRGSYEQYF
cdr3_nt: TGCAGTGCTAGAATGGACAGGGGGTCCTACGAGCAGTACTTC

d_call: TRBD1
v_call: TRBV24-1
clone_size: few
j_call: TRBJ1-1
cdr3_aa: CATSDLKGGADWIRNTEAFF
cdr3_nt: TGTGCCACCAGTGATTTAAAAGGGGGCGCCGATTGGATACGGAATACTGAAGCTTTCTTT

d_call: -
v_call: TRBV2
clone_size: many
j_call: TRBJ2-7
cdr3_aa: CASSGSVGSYEQYF
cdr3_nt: TGTGCCAGCAGTGGATCGGTGGGCAGCTACGAGCAGTACTTC

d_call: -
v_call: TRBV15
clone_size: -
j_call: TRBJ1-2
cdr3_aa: CATSRSRGDVGGYTF
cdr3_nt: TGTGCCACCAGCAGATCCCGGGGCGACGTAGGCGGCTACACCTTC

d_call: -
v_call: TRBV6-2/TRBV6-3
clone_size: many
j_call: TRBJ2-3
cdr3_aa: CASERFGTQYF
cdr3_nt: TGTGCCAGTGAACGGTTCGGTACGCAGTATTTT

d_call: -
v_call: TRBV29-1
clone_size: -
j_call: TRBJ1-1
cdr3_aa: CSVEVILNTEAFF
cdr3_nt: TGCAGCGTTGAGGTGATACTAAACACTGAAGCTTTCTTT

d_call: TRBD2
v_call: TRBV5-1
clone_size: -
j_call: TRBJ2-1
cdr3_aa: CASSLVGSGRNNEQFF
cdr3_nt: TGCGCCAGCAGCTTGGTGGGTAGCGGGAGGAACAATGAGCAGTTCTTC

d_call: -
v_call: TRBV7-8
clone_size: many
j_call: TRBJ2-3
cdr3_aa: CASSLRRGSTDTQYF
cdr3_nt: TGTGCCAGCAGCTTAAGACGAGGGAGCACAGATACGCAGTATTTT

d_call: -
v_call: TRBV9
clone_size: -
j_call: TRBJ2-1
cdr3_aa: CASSDLVVASNYNEQFF
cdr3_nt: TGTGCCAGCAGCGACCTCGTAGTGGCTAGTAACTACAATGAGCAGTTCTTC

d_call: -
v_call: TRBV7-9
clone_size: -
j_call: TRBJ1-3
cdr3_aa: CASSLGQTGGNTIYF
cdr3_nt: TGTGCCAGCAGCTTAGGGCAAACGGGCGGAAACACCATATATTTT

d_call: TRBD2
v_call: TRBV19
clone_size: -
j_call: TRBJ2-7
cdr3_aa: CASSMGLAGGTHPYEQYF
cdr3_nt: TGTGCCAGTAGTATGGGACTAGCGGGAGGTACTCACCCCTACGAGCAGTACTTC

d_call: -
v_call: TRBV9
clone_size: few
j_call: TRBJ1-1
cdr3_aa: CASSAAGWGEAFF
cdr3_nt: TGTGCCAGCAGCGCCGCAGGATGGGGAGAAGCTTTCTTT

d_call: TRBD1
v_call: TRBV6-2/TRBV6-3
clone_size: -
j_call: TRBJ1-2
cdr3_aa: CASSYSKGGSYGYTF
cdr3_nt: TGTGCCAGCAGTTACTCGAAAGGGGGCAGCTATGGCTACACCTTC

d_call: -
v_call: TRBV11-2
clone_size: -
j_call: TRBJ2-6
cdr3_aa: CASRAVPGLQSASGANVLTF
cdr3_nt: TGTGCCAGCAGAGCAGTCCCGGGACTTCAATCGGCATCTGGGGCCAACGTCCTGACTTTC

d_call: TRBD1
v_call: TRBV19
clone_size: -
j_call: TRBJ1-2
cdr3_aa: CASSITRGRYNYGYTF
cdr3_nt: TGTGCCAGTAGTATAACCAGGGGGCGATATAACTATGGCTACACCTTC

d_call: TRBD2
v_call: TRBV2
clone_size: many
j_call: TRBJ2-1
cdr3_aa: CASSVGLAGNNEQFF
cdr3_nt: TGTGCCAGCAGTGTAGGGTTAGCGGGCAACAATGAGCAGTTCTTC

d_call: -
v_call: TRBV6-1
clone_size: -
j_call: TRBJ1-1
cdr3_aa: CASSEAGRTEAFF
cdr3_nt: TGTGCCAGCAGTGAAGCGGGGAGGACTGAAGCTTTCTTT

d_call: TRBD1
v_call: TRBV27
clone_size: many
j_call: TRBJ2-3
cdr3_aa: CASSSPTGTGAADTQYF
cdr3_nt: TGTGCCAGCAGTTCCCCTACCGGGACAGGGGCGGCAGATACGCAGTATTTT

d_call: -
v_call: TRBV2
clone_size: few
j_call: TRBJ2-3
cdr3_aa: CASSEWRKWDTQYF
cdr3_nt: TGTGCCAGCAGTGAATGGCGAAAGTGGGATACGCAGTATTTT

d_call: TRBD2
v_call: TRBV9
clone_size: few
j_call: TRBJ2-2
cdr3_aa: CASSASGRIPFTGELFF
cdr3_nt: TGTGCCAGCAGCGCTAGCGGGAGGATTCCGTTCACCGGGGAGCTGTTTTTT

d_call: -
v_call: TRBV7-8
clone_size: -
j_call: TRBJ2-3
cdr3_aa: CASSLGAGGLGGTDTQYF
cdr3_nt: TGTGCCAGCAGCTTAGGCGCTGGGGGATTGGGAGGCACAGATACGCAGTATTTT

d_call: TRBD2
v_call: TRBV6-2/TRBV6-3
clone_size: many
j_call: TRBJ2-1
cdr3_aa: CASRKLAAANEQFF
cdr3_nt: TGTGCCAGCAGGAAACTAGCGGCAGCCAATGAGCAGTTCTTC

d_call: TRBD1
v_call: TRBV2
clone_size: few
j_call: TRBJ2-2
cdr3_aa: CATPGGQGGTGELFF
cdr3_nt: TGTGCCACCCCCGGGGGACAGGGTGGAACCGGGGAGCTGTTTTTT

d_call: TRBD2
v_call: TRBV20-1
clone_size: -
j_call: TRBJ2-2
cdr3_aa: CSVRTSGNTGELFF
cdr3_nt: TGCAGTGTCCGGACTAGCGGAAACACCGGGGAGCTGTTTTTT

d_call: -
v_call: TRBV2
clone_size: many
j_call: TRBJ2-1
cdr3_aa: CASSRVSYNEQFF
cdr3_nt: TGTGCCAGCAGTAGGGTGTCCTACAATGAGCAGTTCTTC

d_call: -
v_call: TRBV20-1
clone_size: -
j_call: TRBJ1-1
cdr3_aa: CSARDLRLLGPEAFF
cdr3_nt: TGCAGTGCTAGAGATCTGAGACTACTGGGCCCTGAAGCTTTCTTT

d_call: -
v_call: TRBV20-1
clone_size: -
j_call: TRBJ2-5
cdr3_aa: CSARVLQETQYF
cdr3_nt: TGCAGTGCTAGAGTACTACAAGAGACCCAGTACTTC